This is a list of T cell receptor beta chains from one sample in a study of T-cell memory formation after mild COVID-19. One entry per CDR3 protein, called by TCRdb with MiXCR from the 5' RACE reads. The table lists some 97,000 distinct CDR3 sequences, around 10% of them singletons, with 40% in the top ten. The specimen was PBMCs or a T cell subset sorted from them (not recorded which). The receptors here all came from a man aged 18-30 years who had mild COVID-19 (a few samples of this study predate the infection). Cell type and time point are not known. Each CDR3 is given with its conserved first and last residue. Fields, in order: CDR3 DNA, CDR3 protein, J gene, V gene, D gene, clone size. D genes are given only for firm matches. Clone size is not always given. Where it is, it says once, few, many or a class for expanded clones.

TGCAGCGACCGAGAAGGAGCCCTATATGGCTACACCTTC	CSDREGALYGYTF	TRBJ1-2	TRBV29-1	.	many
TGTGCCAGCAGCCCGGACAGGGGGCTGGTCGGTCCGTTCTTC	CASSPDRGLVGPFF	TRBJ2-1	TRBV7-9	TRBD1	.
TGTGCCAGCACCCCGATTGGGGGTGGAAACACCATATATTTT	CASTPIGGGNTIYF	TRBJ1-3	TRBV12-3/TRBV12-4	.	few
TGTGCCAGCAGTTACTCCGTAGATCGTGGACCTGAAGCTTTCTTT	CASSYSVDRGPEAFF	TRBJ1-1	TRBV6-2/TRBV6-3	.	once
TGTGCCAGCAGCTTAGAACCCGGGACTATCTATGAGCAGTTCTTC	CASSLEPGTIYEQFF	TRBJ2-1	TRBV7-3	TRBD2	few
TGTGCCAGCAGCTCCCGGGACGGGAAATCGAACACTGAAGCTTTCTTT	CASSSRDGKSNTEAFF	TRBJ1-1	TRBV11-2	.	.
TGTGCCAGCAGCTTACAAAGCGGGCGGGGGGCCGATGATACGCAGTATTTT	CASSLQSGRGADDTQYF	TRBJ2-3	TRBV11-3	TRBD2	few
TGTGCCAGCAGTCAATCCGGGACAGGGACAACCCCGGGGTACTTC	CASSQSGTGTTPGYF	TRBJ2-7	TRBV7-9	TRBD1	many
TGTGCCAGCAGCCCAGACACTTCTGGGGCCAACGTCCTGACTTTC	CASSPDTSGANVLTF	TRBJ2-6	TRBV25-1	.	.
TGCAGTGCTAGGGGCCTCGAAGGGACTAGGCTTAACGAGCAGTACTTC	CSARGLEGTRLNEQYF	TRBJ2-7	TRBV20-1	TRBD2	few
TGTGCCAGCAGTATCTCGGGGACTAGCGGGGGTAGCACAGATACGCAGTATTTT	CASSISGTSGGSTDTQYF	TRBJ2-3	TRBV27	TRBD2	few
TGTGCCAGCAGTTTTGGACAGTCCGGAGAAGAGACCCAGTACTTC	CASSFGQSGEETQYF	TRBJ2-5	TRBV12-3/TRBV12-4	.	many
TGCGCCAGCAGCCAGAGTTGGGGTGAAGGTTCCGAGCAGTACTTC	CASSQSWGEGSEQYF	TRBJ2-7	TRBV4-3	.	few
TGCAGCGTTGATGGTATAGGACAGGGCGATCAGCCCCAGCATTTT	CSVDGIGQGDQPQHF	TRBJ1-5	TRBV29-1	TRBD1	.
TGTGCCAGCAGCTTAGATGACAGTCTCTATGGCTACACCTTC	CASSLDDSLYGYTF	TRBJ1-2	TRBV7-9	.	few
TGCGCCAGCAGGGCTCCGGGCGGAGAGACCCAGTACTTC	CASRAPGGETQYF	TRBJ2-5	TRBV5-1	.	few
TGTGCCTGGAGCATGGGCACAGATACGCAGTATTTT	CAWSMGTDTQYF	TRBJ2-3	TRBV30	.	many
TGCGCCAGCAGCCAGATAATGGACGGCTCGAAACTGTTTTTT	CASSQIMDGSKLFF	TRBJ1-4	TRBV4-1	.	.
TGCGCCAGCAGCCAGGTCGCGACTAGTATTGTGTACGAGCAGTACTTC	CASSQVATSIVYEQYF	TRBJ2-7	TRBV4-3	.	.
TGTGCCATCAGTGAGGAGAGGACTAGCGGAGCAGATACGCAGTATTTT	CAISEERTSGADTQYF	TRBJ2-3	TRBV10-3	TRBD2	.
TGCGCCAGTTTTGGCGGGGCCAACGTCCTGACTTTC	CASFGGANVLTF	TRBJ2-6	TRBV4-1	.	.
TGTGCCAGCAGGAAGCAGGGGGTGGGCACAGATACGCAGTATTTT	CASRKQGVGTDTQYF	TRBJ2-3	TRBV12-3/TRBV12-4	TRBD1	.
TGCGCCAGCAGCCAAGACGGATTAGCGCCCCAGCATTTT	CASSQDGLAPQHF	TRBJ1-5	TRBV4-1	.	.
TGCGCCAGCAGCCAAGAGCCCCTAGCGGGGGGCCTAGAGAATGAGCAGTTCTTC	CASSQEPLAGGLENEQFF	TRBJ2-1	TRBV4-1	TRBD2	.
TGTGCCAGCAGCCCCAGTGGGGAGCCGCGCGGCTACACCTTC	CASSPSGEPRGYTF	TRBJ1-2	TRBV7-9	.	many
TGCGCCAGCAGCTTGGTTCCAGGCGATGAAAAACTGTTTTTT	CASSLVPGDEKLFF	TRBJ1-4	TRBV5-1	.	.
TGTGCCAGCAGCTGGGGACAGGGAAATCAGCCCCAGCATTTT	CASSWGQGNQPQHF	TRBJ1-5	TRBV12-3/TRBV12-4	TRBD1	few
TGTGCCACCAGCAGAGATTCCGAGCTTACTGGAAACACCATATATTTT	CATSRDSELTGNTIYF	TRBJ1-3	TRBV15	.	.
TGTGCCAGCAGTTTAACCGCCGCTTGGTGGGAGACCCAGTACTTC	CASSLTAAWWETQYF	TRBJ2-5	TRBV12-3/TRBV12-4	.	.
TGTGCCAGCAGCCAACCCCTAGCGGGGACCTACGAGCAGTACTTC	CASSQPLAGTYEQYF	TRBJ2-7	TRBV3-1	TRBD2	.
TGTGCCAGCAGTTTCTCGCCAGGGACATGGAACAGCTCTGGGGCCAACGTCCTGACTTTC	CASSFSPGTWNSSGANVLTF	TRBJ2-6	TRBV12-3/TRBV12-4	.	many
TGTGCCAGCAGCCTCGTTGACAGTGCTAACTATGGCTACACCTTC	CASSLVDSANYGYTF	TRBJ1-2	TRBV9	.	many
TGTGCCAGCAGCAGCATCCACAGGGACCCGGATCAGCCCCAGCATTTT	CASSSIHRDPDQPQHF	TRBJ1-5	TRBV7-8	.	.
TGTGCCAGCAGTGAAGGGGGTGACAGGGGTGGCACCGGGGAGCTGTTTTTT	CASSEGGDRGGTGELFF	TRBJ2-2	TRBV2	TRBD1	.
TGCGCCAGCAGCCAAGGAATACAGGGGTGGAGAGAGACCCAGTACTTC	CASSQGIQGWRETQYF	TRBJ2-5	TRBV4-1	TRBD1	many
TGCGCCAGCAGCATGGGGACGTACGAGCAGTACTTC	CASSMGTYEQYF	TRBJ2-7	TRBV5-1	.	.
TGCGCCAGCAGCCATAGGCCAGTGGGCCCGGGGTCAGAGACCCAGTACTTC	CASSHRPVGPGSETQYF	TRBJ2-5	TRBV4-1	.	.
TGTGCCAGCAGCTCCCGGGCCGGGGACACTGAAGCTTTCTTT	CASSSRAGDTEAFF	TRBJ1-1	TRBV11-3	.	.
TGTGCCAGCAGTCTCGGGGGGCCTCCCCAAAACGAGCAGTACTTC	CASSLGGPPQNEQYF	TRBJ2-7	TRBV6-5	.	many
TGTGCCAGCAGTACCGGGGACAGCTACAATGAGCAGTTCTTC	CASSTGDSYNEQFF	TRBJ2-1	TRBV27	TRBD1	.
TGTGCCAGCAGTTACTCGGCAGGGGGCGGCGAGCAGTACTTC	CASSYSAGGGEQYF	TRBJ2-7	TRBV6-5	TRBD1	.
TGTGCCAGCAGATCCACAGCTTATAGCACAGATACGCAGTATTTT	CASRSTAYSTDTQYF	TRBJ2-3	TRBV6-5	.	few
TGTGCCAGCAGCGACCTAGGAATGATCGGGGGTGAGCAGTTCTTC	CASSDLGMIGGEQFF	TRBJ2-1	TRBV7-2	.	few
TGTGCCAGCAGCGCCGACAGTGTGGGGAACACTGAAGCTTTCTTT	CASSADSVGNTEAFF	TRBJ1-1	TRBV7-3	.	once
TGTGCCAGCAGCGCAATGGGACTAGTCGGAGAGACCCAGTACTTC	CASSAMGLVGETQYF	TRBJ2-5	TRBV11-2	TRBD2	many
TGCAGCGTTGGACGTTCTCCTAGCTATGGCTACACCTTC	CSVGRSPSYGYTF	TRBJ1-2	TRBV29-1	.	.
TGTGCCAGCAGGGGACGTCGCGGGGGGACCTACGAGCAGTACTTC	CASRGRRGGTYEQYF	TRBJ2-7	TRBV7-8	TRBD2	.
TGCGCCAGCAGCCCCCTGGTGGGTGCTCCCTCCTACAATGAGCAGTTCTTC	CASSPLVGAPSYNEQFF	TRBJ2-1	TRBV4-3	.	many
TGTGCCAGCAGCGTATCCGGGGGCGACTACAATGAGCAGTTCTTC	CASSVSGGDYNEQFF	TRBJ2-1	TRBV9	.	few
TGTGCCAGCAGCGTCTACAGGGACGGGGAGACCCAGTACTTC	CASSVYRDGETQYF	TRBJ2-5	TRBV5-5	.	.